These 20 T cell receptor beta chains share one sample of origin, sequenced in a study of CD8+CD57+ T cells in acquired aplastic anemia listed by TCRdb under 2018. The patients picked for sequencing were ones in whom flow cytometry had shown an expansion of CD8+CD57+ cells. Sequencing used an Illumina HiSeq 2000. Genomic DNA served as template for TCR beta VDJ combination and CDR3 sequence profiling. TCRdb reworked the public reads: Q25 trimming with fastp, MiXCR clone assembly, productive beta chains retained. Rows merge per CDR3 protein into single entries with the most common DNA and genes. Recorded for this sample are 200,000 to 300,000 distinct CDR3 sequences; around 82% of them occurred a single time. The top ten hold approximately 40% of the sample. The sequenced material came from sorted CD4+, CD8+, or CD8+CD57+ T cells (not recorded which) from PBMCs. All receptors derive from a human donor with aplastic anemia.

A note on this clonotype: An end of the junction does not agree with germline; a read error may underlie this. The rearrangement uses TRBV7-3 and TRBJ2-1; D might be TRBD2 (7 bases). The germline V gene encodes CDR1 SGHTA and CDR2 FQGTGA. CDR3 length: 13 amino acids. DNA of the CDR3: TGTGCCAGCACCCTAGGGGGGGTCCACTATCAGGCCTTC. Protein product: CASTLGGVHYQAF.

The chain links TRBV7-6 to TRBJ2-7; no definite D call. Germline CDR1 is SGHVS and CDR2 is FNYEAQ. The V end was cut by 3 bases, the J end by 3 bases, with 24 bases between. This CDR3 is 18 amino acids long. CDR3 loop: CASSLHSRIEQLFYEQYV. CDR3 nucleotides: TGTGCCAGCAGCTTGCACTCCAGAATTGAGCAGCTTTTCTACGAGCAGTACGTC.

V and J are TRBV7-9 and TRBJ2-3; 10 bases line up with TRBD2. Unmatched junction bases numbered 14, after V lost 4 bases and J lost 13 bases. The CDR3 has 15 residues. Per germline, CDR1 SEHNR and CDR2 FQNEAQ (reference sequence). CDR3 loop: CASSSQRSGGGDEYF. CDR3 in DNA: TGTGCCAGCAGCTCTCAAAGAAGCGGGGGGGGCGATGAGTATTTT.

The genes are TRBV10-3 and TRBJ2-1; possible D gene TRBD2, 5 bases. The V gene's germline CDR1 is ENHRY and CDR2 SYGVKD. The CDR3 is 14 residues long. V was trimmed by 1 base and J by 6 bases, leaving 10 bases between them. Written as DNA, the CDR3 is TGTGCCATCAGTGAGTACGAGGGAAGCAATGAGCAGTTCTTC. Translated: CAISEYEGSNEQFF.

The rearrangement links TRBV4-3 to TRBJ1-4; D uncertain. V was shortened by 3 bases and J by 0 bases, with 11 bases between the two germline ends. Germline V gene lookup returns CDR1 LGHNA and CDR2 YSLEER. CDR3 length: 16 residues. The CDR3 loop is CASSQASGTTNEKLFF. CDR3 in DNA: TGCGCCAGCAGCCAGGCTAGCGGGACAACTAATGAAAAACTGTTTTTT.

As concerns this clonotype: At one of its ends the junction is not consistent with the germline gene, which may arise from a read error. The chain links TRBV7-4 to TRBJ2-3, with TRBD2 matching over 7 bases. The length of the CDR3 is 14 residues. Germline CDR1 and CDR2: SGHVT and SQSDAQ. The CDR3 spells CASSFAGVPDTQYF. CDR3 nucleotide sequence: TGTGCCAGCAGCTTTGCGGGAGTGCCCGATACGCAGTATTTC.

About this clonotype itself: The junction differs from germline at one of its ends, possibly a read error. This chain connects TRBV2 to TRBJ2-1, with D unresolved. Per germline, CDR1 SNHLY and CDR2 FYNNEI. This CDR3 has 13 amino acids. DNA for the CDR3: TGTGCCAGCAGTGAACTAGGGAATCATGAGCAGTTCTTT. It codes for CASSELGNHEQFF. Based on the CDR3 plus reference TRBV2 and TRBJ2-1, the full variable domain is EPEVTQTPSHQVTQMGQEVILRCVPISNHLYFYWYRQILGQKVEFLVSFYNNEISEKSEIFDDQFSVERPDGSNFTLKIRSTKLEDSAMYFCASSELGNHEQFFGPGTRLTVL.

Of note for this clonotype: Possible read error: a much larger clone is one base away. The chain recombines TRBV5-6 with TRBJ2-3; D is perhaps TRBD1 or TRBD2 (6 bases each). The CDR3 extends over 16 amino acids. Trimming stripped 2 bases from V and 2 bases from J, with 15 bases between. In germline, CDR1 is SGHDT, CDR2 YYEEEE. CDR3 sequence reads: CASSFERGDHTDTQYF. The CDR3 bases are TGTGCCAGCAGCTTCGAGAGGGGGGATCACACAGATACGCAGTATTTT.

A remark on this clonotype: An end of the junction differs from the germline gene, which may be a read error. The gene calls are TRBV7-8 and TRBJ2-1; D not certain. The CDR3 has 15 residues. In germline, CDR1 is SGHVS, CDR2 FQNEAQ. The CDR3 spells CASSQEQRSYNEQFF. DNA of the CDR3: TGCGCCAGCAGCCAAGAACAGAGATCCTATAATGAGCAGTTCTTC. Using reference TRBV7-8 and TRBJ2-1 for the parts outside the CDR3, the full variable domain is GAGVSQSPRYKVAKRGQDVALRCDPISGHVSLFWYQQALGQGPEFLTYFQNEAQLDKSGLPSDRFFAERPEGSVSTLKIQRTQQEDSAVYLCASSQEQRSYNEQFFGPGTRLTVL.

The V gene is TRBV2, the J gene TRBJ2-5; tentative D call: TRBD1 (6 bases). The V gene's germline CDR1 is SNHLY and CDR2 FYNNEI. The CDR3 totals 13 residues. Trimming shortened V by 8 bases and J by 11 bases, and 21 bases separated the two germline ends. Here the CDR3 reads CASGGAGTDTQYF. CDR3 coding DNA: TGTGCCAGCGGGGGCGCGGGCACAGATACGCAGTACTTC.

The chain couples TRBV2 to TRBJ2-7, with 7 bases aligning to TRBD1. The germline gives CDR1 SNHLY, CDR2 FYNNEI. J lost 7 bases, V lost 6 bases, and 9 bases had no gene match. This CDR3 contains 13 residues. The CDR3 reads CASREQGKGEQYV. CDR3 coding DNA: TGTGCCAGCAGGGAACAGGGGAAAGGGGAGCAGTACGTC.

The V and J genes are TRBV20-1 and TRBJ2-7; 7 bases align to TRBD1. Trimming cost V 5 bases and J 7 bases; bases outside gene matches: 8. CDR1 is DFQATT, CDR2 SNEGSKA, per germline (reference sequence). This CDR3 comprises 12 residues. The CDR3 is CSAPTGTAEQYF. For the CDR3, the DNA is TGCAGTGCTCCAACCGGGACAGCAGAGCAGTACTTC.

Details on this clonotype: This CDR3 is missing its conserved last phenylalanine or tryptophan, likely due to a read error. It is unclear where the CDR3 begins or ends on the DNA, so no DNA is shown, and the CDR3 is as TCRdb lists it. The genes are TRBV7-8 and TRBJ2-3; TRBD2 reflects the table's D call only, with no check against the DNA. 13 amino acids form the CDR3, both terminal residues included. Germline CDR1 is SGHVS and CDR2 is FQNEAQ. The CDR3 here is CASSLAGPNSPLH.

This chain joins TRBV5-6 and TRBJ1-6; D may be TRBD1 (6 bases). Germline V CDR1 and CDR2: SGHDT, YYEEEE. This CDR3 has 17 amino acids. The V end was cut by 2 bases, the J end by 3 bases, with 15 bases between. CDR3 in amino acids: CASSLQGQSGYNSPLHF. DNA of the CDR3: TGTGCCAGCAGCTTACAGGGTCAAAGCGGCTATAATTCACCCCTCCACTTT.

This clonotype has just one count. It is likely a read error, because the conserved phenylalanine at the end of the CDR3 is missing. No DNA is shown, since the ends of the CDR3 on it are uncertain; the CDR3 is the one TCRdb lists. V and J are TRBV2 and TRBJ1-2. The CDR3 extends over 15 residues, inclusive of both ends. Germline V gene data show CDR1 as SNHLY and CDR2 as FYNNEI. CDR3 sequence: CASSDGGRHEQFFGL.

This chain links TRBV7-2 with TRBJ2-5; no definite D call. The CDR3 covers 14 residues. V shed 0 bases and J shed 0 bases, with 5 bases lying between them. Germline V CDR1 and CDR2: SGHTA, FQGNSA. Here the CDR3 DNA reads TGTGCCAGCAGCTTAGCCGGATACCAAGAGACCCAGTACTTC. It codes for CASSLAGYQETQYF.

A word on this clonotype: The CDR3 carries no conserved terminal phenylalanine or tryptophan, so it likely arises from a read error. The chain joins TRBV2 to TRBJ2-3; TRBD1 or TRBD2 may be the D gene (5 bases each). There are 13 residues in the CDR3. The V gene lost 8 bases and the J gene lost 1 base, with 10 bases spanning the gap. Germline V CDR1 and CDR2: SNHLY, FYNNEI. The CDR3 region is CASGDVGTDTQYL. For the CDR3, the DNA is TGTGCCAGCGGGGACGTGGGCACAGATACGCAGTATCTG.

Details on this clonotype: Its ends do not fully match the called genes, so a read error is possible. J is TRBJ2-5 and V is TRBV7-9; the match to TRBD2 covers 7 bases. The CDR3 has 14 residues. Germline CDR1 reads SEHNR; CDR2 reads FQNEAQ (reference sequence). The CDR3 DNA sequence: TGTGCCAGCAGCTTTGACAGAAGCGGGGAGAGCCATGAGTTC. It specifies CASSFDRSGESHEF.

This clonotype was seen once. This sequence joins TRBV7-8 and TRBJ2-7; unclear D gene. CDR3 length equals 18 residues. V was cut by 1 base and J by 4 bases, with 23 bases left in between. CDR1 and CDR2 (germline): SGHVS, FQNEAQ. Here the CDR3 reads CASSLDGAEQYLSYEQYV. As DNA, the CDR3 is TGTGCCAGCAGCTTAGATGGAGCCGAGCAATACCTCTCGTACGAGCAGTACGTC.

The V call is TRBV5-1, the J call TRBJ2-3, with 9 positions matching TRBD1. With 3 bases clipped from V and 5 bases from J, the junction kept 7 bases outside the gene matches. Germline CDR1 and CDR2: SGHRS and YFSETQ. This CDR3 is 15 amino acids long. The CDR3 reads CASSSEDRGEDTQYF. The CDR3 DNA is TGCGCCAGCAGCTCAGAGGACAGGGGCGAAGATACGCAGTATTTT.